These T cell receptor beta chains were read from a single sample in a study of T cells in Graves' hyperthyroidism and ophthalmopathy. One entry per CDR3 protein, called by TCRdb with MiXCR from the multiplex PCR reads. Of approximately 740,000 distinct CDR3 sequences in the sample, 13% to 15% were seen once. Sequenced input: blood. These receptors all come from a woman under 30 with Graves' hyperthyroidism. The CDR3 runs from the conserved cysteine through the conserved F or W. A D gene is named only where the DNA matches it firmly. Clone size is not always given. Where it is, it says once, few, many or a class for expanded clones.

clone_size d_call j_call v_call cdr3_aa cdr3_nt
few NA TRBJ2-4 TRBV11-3 CASSPRFKNIQYF TGTGCCAGCAGCCCTCGATTCAAAAACATTCAGTACTTC
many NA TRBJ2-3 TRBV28 CASVPADGPKDTQYF TGTGCCAGCGTCCCTGCAGATGGACCGAAAGATACGCAGTATTTT
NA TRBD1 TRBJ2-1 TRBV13 CASSRDRGRAGNEQFF TGTGCCAGCAGCAGAGACAGGGGGCGGGCCGGGAATGAGCAGTTCTTC
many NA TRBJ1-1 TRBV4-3 CASSQDPLGDTEAFF TGCGCCAGCAGCCAAGACCCACTGGGGGACACTGAAGCTTTCTTT
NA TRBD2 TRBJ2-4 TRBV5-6 CASSTGGVRNIQYF TGTGCCAGCAGCACCGGGGGGGTGCGAAACATTCAGTACTTC
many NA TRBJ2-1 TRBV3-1 CASSHPGEQFF TGTGCCAGCAGCCATCCGGGAGAGCAGTTCTTC
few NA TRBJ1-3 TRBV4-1 CASSQEKTSSGNTIYF TGCGCCAGCAGCCAAGAGAAGACTAGCTCTGGAAACACCATATATTTT
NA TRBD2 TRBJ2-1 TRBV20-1 CRVAGGNEQFF TGCAGAGTAGCGGGAGGTAATGAGCAGTTCTTC
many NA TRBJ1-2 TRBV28 CASSSRYGYTF TGTGCCAGCAGCTCGCGATATGGCTACACCTTC
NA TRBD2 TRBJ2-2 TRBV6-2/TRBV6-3 CASSYDALKSGRASGELFF TGTGCCAGCAGTTACGACGCCCTTAAGAGCGGGAGGGCCTCCGGGGAGCTGTTTTTT
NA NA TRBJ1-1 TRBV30 CAWSPGRPNTEAFF TGTGCCTGGAGCCCGGGACGGCCGAACACTGAAGCTTTCTTT
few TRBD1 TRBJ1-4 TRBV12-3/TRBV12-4 CASSFPDRSNEKLFF TGTGCCAGCAGTTTCCCGGACAGGTCTAATGAAAAACTGTTTTTT
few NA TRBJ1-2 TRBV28 CASRRDPGYGYTF TGTGCCAGCCGACGGGACCCTGGCTATGGCTACACCTTC
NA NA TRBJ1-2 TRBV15 CATSRDANYGYTF TGTGCCACCAGCAGAGACGCTAACTATGGCTACACCTTC
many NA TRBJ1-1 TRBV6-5 CASSYWTNTEAFF TGTGCCAGCAGCTACTGGACGAACACTGAAGCTTTCTTT
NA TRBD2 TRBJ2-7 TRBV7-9 CASSPSGGTWDEQYF TGTGCCAGCAGCCCATCGGGAGGGACCTGGGACGAGCAGTACTTC